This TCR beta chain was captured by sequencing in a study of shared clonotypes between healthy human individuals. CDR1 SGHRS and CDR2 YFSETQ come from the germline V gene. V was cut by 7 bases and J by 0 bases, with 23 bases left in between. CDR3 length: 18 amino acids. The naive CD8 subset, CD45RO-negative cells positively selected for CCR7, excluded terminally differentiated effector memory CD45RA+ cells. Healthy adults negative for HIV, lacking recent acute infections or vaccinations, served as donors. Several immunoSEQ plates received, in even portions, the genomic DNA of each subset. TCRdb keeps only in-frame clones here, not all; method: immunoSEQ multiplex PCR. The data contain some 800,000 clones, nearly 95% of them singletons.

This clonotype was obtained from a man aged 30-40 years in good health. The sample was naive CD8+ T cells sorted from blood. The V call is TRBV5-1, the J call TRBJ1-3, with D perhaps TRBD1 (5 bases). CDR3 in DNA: TGCGCCAGCTCGGACGCGACCGGGACCGGATCCTCTGGAAACACCATATATTTT. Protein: CASSDATGTGSSGNTIYF. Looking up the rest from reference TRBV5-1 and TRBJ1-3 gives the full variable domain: KAGVTQTPRYLIKTRGQQVTLSCSPISGHRSVSWYQQTPGQGLQFLFEYFSETQRNKGNFPGRFSGRQFSNSRSEMNVSTLELGDSALYLCASSDATGTGSSGNTIYFGEGSWLTVV.